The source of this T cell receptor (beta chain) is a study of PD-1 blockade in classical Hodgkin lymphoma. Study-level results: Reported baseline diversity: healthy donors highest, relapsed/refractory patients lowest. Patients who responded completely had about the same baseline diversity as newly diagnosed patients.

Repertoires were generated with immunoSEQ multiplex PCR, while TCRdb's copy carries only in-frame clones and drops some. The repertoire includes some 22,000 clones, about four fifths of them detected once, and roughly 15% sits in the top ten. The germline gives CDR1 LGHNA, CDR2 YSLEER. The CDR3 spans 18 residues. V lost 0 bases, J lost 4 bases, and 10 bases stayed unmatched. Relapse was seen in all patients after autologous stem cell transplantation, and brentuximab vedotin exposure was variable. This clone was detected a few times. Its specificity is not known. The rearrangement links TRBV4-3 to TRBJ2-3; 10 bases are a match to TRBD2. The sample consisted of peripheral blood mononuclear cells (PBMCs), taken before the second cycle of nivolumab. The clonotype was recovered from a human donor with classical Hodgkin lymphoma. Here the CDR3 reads CASSQDHLAGVIADTQYF. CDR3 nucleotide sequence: TGCGCCAGCAGCCAAGATCACCTAGCGGGAGTTATCGCAGATACGCAGTATTTT.